The clone carrying this T cell receptor beta chain appeared a single time. Its antigen remains unidentified. This CDR3 is 13 amino acids long. Germline V gives CDR1 MDHEN, CDR2 SYDVKM. V lost 4 bases, J lost 10 bases, and 16 bases lay in between. The data were taken from a study of primary melanoma T cells and metastatic recurrence. Generated by immunoSEQ multiplex PCR, the TCRdb table keeps only in-frame clones and is missing some. The sample contains 3,000 to 4,000 clones, around 82% of which appear only once. Findings of the study overall: A tumor T-cell fraction above 20% appeared protective. Progression-free survival prediction reportedly improved most when T-cell fraction, rather than another histopathological variable, joined tumor thickness. Reportedly, T-cell fraction predicted progression-free survival beyond thickness, ulceration, mitoses, age. The authors suggested a successful antitumor T-cell response can exist in primary melanoma.

Input material: melanoma tumor tissue. The clonotype comes from a human donor with melanoma. The rearrangement links TRBV28 to TRBJ1-2; perhaps TRBD1 as D (5 bases). The chain's CDR3 is CASSSGTESTYTF. CDR3 DNA: TGTGCCAGCAGTTCCGGGACGGAATCTACCTACACCTTC.